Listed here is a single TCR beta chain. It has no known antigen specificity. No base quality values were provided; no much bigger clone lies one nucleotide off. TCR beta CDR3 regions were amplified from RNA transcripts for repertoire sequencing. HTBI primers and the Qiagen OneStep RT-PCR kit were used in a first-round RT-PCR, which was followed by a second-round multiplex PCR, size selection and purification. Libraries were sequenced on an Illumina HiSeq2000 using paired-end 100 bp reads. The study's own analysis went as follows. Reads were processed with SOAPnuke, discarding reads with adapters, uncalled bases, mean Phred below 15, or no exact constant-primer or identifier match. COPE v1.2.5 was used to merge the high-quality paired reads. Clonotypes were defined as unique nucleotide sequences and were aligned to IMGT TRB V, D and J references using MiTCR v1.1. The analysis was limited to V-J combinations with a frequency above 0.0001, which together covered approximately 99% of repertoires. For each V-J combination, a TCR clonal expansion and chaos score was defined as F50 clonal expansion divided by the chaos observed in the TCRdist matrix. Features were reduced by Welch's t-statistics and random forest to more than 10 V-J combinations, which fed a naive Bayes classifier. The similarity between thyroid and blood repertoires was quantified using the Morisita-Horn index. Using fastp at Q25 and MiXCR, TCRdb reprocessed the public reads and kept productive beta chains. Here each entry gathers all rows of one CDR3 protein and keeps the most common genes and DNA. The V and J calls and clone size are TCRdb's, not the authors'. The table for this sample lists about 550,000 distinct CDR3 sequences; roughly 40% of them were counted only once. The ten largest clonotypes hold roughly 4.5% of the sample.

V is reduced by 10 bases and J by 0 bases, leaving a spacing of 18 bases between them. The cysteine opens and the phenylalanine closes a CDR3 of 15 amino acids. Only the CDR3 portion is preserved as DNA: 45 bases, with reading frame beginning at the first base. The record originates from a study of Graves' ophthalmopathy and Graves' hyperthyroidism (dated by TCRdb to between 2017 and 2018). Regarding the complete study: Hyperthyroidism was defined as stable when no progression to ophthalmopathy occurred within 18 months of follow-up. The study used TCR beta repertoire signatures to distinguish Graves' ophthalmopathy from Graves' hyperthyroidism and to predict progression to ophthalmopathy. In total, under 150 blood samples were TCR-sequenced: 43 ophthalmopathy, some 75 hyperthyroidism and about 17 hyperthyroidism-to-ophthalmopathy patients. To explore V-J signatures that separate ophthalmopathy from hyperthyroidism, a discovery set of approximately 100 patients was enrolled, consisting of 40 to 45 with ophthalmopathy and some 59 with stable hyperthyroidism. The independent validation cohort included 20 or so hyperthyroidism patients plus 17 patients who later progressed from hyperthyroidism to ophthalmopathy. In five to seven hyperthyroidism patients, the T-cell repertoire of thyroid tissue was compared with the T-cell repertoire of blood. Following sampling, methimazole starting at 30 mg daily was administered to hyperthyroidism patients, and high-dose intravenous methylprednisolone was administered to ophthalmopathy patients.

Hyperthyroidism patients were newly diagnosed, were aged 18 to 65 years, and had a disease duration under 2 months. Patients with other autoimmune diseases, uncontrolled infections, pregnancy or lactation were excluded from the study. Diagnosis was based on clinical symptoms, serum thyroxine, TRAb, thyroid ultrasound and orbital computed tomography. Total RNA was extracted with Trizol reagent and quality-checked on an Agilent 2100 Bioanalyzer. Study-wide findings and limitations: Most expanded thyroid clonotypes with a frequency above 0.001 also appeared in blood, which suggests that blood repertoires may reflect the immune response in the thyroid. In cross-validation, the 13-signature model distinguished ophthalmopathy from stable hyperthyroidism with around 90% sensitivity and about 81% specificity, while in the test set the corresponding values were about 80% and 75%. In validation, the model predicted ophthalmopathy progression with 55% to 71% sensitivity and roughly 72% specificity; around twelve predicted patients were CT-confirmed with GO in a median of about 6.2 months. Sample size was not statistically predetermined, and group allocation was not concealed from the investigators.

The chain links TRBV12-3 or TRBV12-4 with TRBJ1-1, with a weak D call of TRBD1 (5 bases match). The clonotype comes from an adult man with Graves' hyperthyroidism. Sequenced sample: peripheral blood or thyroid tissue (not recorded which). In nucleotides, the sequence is TGTGCCATCAAATCGACAGAGACAATGAACACTGAAGCTTTCTTT. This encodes CAIKSTETMNTEAFF.